This T cell receptor beta chain was observed in a study of identical twins. Study results and limitations: Cord blood beta clonotypes present at high abundance carried fewer insertions; no such pattern appeared in memory repertoires. There was an excess of low generation probability in the out-of-frame alpha sequences that twins shared.

Each cDNA held unique molecular identifiers, and template switching gave it a universal primer site. In TCRdb, the 5' RACE reads were re-called with MiXCR into one record per CDR3 protein. This sample has about 240,000 distinct CDR3 sequences, with 12% found just once. About this clonotype itself: Its antigen is undetermined.

Germline values: CDR1 LGHNA, CDR2 YSLEER. The germline V and J ends were trimmed by 1 base and 0 bases, with 9 bases remaining between them. The CDR3 loop spans 15 amino acids. These data were also filed under a second study, of yellow fever vaccine responses in identical twins.

This TCR derives from a woman aged 18 to 35 in good health. The material sequenced was memory (CD45RO+) T cells sorted from blood. The rearrangement joins TRBV4-3 to TRBJ2-5; D ambiguous. CDR3 loop: CASSQGISYQETQYF. CDR3 in DNA: TGCGCCAGCAGCCAAGGAATTTCGTACCAAGAGACCCAGTACTTC.